These T cell receptor beta chains were read from a single sample in a study of identical twins. TCRdb processed the 5' RACE reads anew with MiXCR; each CDR3 protein has one entry. The table has about 720,000 distinct CDR3 sequences, approximately 18% seen once. In addition, the sample was reused for a study of T cells expressing NK-cell markers.

The specimen was PBMCs. These receptor sequences come from a woman aged 18 to 35 in good health. Both conserved end residues are part of each CDR3. Each record gives: J gene, D gene, V gene, CDR3 protein. The D gene is left open where the match is weak.

TRBJ2-3,NA,TRBV15,CATSSSPAGETDTQYF
TRBJ1-6,NA,TRBV12-3/TRBV12-4,CASRPTLNSPLHF
TRBJ1-1,NA,TRBV7-2,CASSLVNGIEAFF
TRBJ1-5,NA,TRBV12-3/TRBV12-4,CASSDPTRFKPQHF
TRBJ2-1,TRBD2,TRBV18,CASSRLAGLSYNEQFF
TRBJ2-6,TRBD1,TRBV6-2/TRBV6-3,CASSYSYRDRILSGANVLTF
TRBJ2-5,NA,TRBV7-9,CASLLTVETQYF
TRBJ1-6,NA,TRBV7-2,CASSFGILGPGSPLHF
TRBJ2-5,NA,TRBV29-1,CSVEAGVYQETQYF
TRBJ1-5,NA,TRBV6-1,CASSPTMRGHQPQHF
TRBJ2-7,NA,TRBV11-2,CASSLSGAEQYF
TRBJ2-3,TRBD2,TRBV20-1,CSAVGLAGDTSTDTQYF
TRBJ1-5,TRBD1,TRBV5-8,CASSQDRRHQPQHF
TRBJ2-5,TRBD1,TRBV18,CASSPDRAGETQYF
TRBJ2-3,NA,TRBV12-3/TRBV12-4,CASSSLRPDTQYF
TRBJ2-7,NA,TRBV5-5,CASTTTRSSYEQYF
TRBJ2-7,NA,TRBV9,CASSVLSATYEQYF
TRBJ1-3,NA,TRBV9,CASSPYIRAGNTIYF
TRBJ2-3,NA,TRBV5-1,CASSFGVYTQYF
TRBJ2-3,NA,TRBV20-1,CSARGGSEGTDTQYF
TRBJ2-5,NA,TRBV6-2/TRBV6-3,CASSYSRVSETQYF
TRBJ2-2,TRBD2,TRBV20-1,CSAVLGLAGADGELFF
TRBJ1-6,TRBD1,TRBV7-9,CASRGTADSPLHF
TRBJ2-6,TRBD1,TRBV20-1,CSALPTGTGIPVLTF
TRBJ2-7,NA,TRBV14,CASSQERQYEQYF
TRBJ2-1,TRBD2,TRBV7-8,CASSGGRGGEYNEQFF
TRBJ2-7,NA,TRBV12-3/TRBV12-4,CASSTHFHRALEQYF
TRBJ2-3,TRBD2,TRBV12-5,CASGSLAGQIRTDTQYF
TRBJ1-5,NA,TRBV10-2,CASGFNQPQHF
TRBJ2-3,NA,TRBV21-1,CAGTGGSTDTQYF
TRBJ1-2,TRBD1,TRBV11-2,CASKGDRVLYGYTF
TRBJ1-5,NA,TRBV11-2,CASSRLGQPQHF
TRBJ2-6,TRBD2,TRBV12-3/TRBV12-4,CASSWGGFGVLTF
TRBJ1-1,NA,TRBV2,CASRYATEAFF
TRBJ1-6,TRBD1,TRBV7-2,CASSLLDRAATPLHF
TRBJ2-7,TRBD1,TRBV18,CASSPTNRGSYEQYF
TRBJ2-7,NA,TRBV18,CASSPEFRQVISYEQYF
TRBJ2-2,NA,TRBV10-3,CAISGGVRGQNTGELFF
TRBJ2-3,TRBD2,TRBV10-3,CAISVAGALTDTQYF
TRBJ1-1,NA,TRBV20-1,CSGLGRFTEAFF
TRBJ2-6,TRBD2,TRBV20-1,CSARDGTSGNSGANVLTF
TRBJ2-3,NA,TRBV29-1,CSVEGPRGSTDTQYF
TRBJ2-1,NA,TRBV29-1,CSAVGSDEQFF
TRBJ2-7,NA,TRBV13,CASSWNGRTSYEQYF
TRBJ2-7,NA,TRBV10-3,CAITKAGGVDEQYF
TRBJ2-7,TRBD2,TRBV4-1,CASSQDRGLAGGRYEQYF
TRBJ1-2,NA,TRBV20-1,CSARRSLDYGYTF
TRBJ2-5,TRBD2,TRBV7-9,CASSSPGTSVETQYF
TRBJ2-7,NA,TRBV20-1,CSARGVGRAYEQYF
TRBJ2-5,NA,TRBV12-3/TRBV12-4,CASHEEGFETQYF
TRBJ2-3,NA,TRBV29-1,CSVRRLVSDTDTQYF
TRBJ2-7,NA,TRBV5-1,CASSSTEPYEQYF
TRBJ1-3,NA,TRBV12-3/TRBV12-4,CASRHTGTGNTIYF
TRBJ2-2,TRBD2,TRBV5-1,CASSSGLAGVTGELFF
TRBJ2-3,NA,TRBV29-1,CSVRGPSTDTQYF
TRBJ2-1,TRBD1,TRBV12-3/TRBV12-4,CASSPRDRSSYNEQFF
TRBJ1-4,NA,TRBV2,CASAQVDEKLFF
TRBJ1-6,NA,TRBV25-1,CASSAYSVGYNSPLHF
TRBJ2-1,TRBD1,TRBV12-3/TRBV12-4,CASSRTGAGNEQFF